This T cell receptor beta chain stems from a study of blood T cell repertoires in COVID-19. Germline assignment: CDR1 MNHNS and CDR2 SASEGT. CDR3 length equals 16 residues. Trimming took off 0 bases at V and 1 base at J, with 10 bases between the two ends. Measured with immunoSEQ multiplex PCR; TCRdb has only the in-frame clones, and not every one. Here the sample spans tens of thousands of clones, about 86% being singletons. The receptor's source is a middle-aged man with COVID-19, enrolled during active disease. The rearrangement uses TRBV6-1 and TRBJ2-4; D is ambiguous. The sequenced material came from peripheral blood. The CDR3 DNA sequence: TGTGCCAGCAGTGAAGCGACGGGTTTCGCCAAAAACATTCAGTACTTC. It is translated as CASSEATGFAKNIQYF.